This is a list of T cell receptor beta chains from one sample in a study of T-cell reconstitution after alpha-beta-depleted transplantation in children. Via MiXCR, TCRdb re-called the PCR reads, giving one row per CDR3 protein. The table records approximately 240,000 distinct CDR3 sequences, approximately 11% of them present only once. Source: PBMCs, taken before TCRalphabeta/CD19-depleted stem cell transplant. The receptors come from a child in the first two years of life with acute myeloid leukemia, due to receive a stem cell transplant. Both conserved end residues are part of each CDR3. D genes are given only for firm matches. Not every row has a clone size; where given, it reads once, few, many or a size class.

cdr3_length: 13; clone_size: many; j_call: TRBJ2-3; d_call: TRBD2; v_call: TRBV20-1; cdr3_aa: CSAIAGGTDTQYF; cdr3_nt: TGCAGTGCTATAGCGGGTGGCACAGATACGCAGTATTTT
cdr3_length: 16; clone_size: .; j_call: TRBJ1-2; d_call: .; v_call: TRBV21-1; cdr3_aa: CASSKEVGQKYYGYTF; cdr3_nt: TGTGCCAGCAGCAAAGAGGTAGGGCAGAAGTATTATGGCTACACCTTC
cdr3_length: 14; clone_size: many; j_call: TRBJ2-5; d_call: .; v_call: TRBV24-1; cdr3_aa: CATSDRQAQETQYF; cdr3_nt: TGTGCCACCAGTGACCGCCAGGCGCAAGAGACCCAGTACTTC
cdr3_length: 14; clone_size: many; j_call: TRBJ2-1; d_call: TRBD2; v_call: TRBV20-1; cdr3_aa: CSATLAGVDNEQFF; cdr3_nt: TGCAGTGCAACGCTAGCGGGGGTGGATAATGAGCAGTTCTTC
cdr3_length: 13; clone_size: many; j_call: TRBJ2-3; d_call: .; v_call: TRBV13; cdr3_aa: CASSIRSADTQYF; cdr3_nt: TGTGCCAGCAGCATCCGTTCAGCAGATACGCAGTATTTT
cdr3_length: 15; clone_size: .; j_call: TRBJ2-3; d_call: .; v_call: TRBV4-2; cdr3_aa: CASSPRKGSTDTQYF; cdr3_nt: TGTGCCAGCAGCCCTCGGAAGGGCAGCACAGATACGCAGTATTTT
cdr3_length: 15; clone_size: many; j_call: TRBJ2-5; d_call: .; v_call: TRBV12-3/TRBV12-4; cdr3_aa: CASTLHWDTQETQYF; cdr3_nt: TGTGCCAGCACCCTTCACTGGGACACACAAGAGACCCAGTACTTC
cdr3_length: 15; clone_size: few; j_call: TRBJ1-5; d_call: .; v_call: TRBV11-2; cdr3_aa: CASSLDPGRNQPQHF; cdr3_nt: TGTGCCAGCAGCTTAGATCCCGGCAGGAATCAGCCCCAGCATTTT
cdr3_length: 15; clone_size: many; j_call: TRBJ2-5; d_call: TRBD2; v_call: TRBV20-1; cdr3_aa: CSASPSGGFQETQYF; cdr3_nt: TGCAGTGCTAGTCCTAGCGGGGGTTTTCAAGAGACCCAGTACTTC
cdr3_length: 17; clone_size: many; j_call: TRBJ2-3; d_call: .; v_call: TRBV7-2; cdr3_aa: CASSLFTGALGTDTQYF; cdr3_nt: TGTGCCAGCAGCTTATTTACGGGGGCGCTCGGAACAGATACGCAGTATTTT
cdr3_length: 17; clone_size: many; j_call: TRBJ2-3; d_call: TRBD2; v_call: TRBV4-2; cdr3_aa: CASSQDTLAGYTDTQYF; cdr3_nt: TGTGCCAGCAGCCAAGATACCCTAGCGGGGTACACAGATACGCAGTATTTT